The clone carrying this T cell receptor (beta chain) was detected a few times. Antigen: not known. Other DNA sequences in the sample encode the same CDR3. The CDR3 is made up of 14 amino acids. V was clipped by 1 base and J by 2 bases, with 8 bases between them. Germline CDR1 and CDR2: MNHNS and SASEGT. These data come from a study of CD8+ T cells in alopecia areata. Study in general: Treated patients received oral tofacitinib, 5 to 10 mg twice daily.

Sequencing relied on a cDNA template that was reverse transcribed from extracted RNA. Produced via immunoSEQ multiplex PCR; TCRdb's table is partial and in-frame only. Of fewer than 15,000 clones in the sample, about 70% were seen once. Study-wide points: TCR sharing was clearer in mice than between patients, perhaps partly owing to patient HLA diversity. When scalp samples are sequenced, resident alphabeta T cells of normal skin are also captured. Normal scalp showed lower clonality than lesional scalp, especially alopecia totalis/universalis.

The treatment is: oral pan-JAK inhibitor, 5-10 mg twice daily. Peripheral blood samples and lesional scalp punch biopsies were obtained from alopecia areata patients. The chain combines TRBV6-1 with TRBJ1-2, with D hard to call. The starting material was skin, obtained at week 4, from a patient treated with tofacitinib. This TCR was sampled from a human donor with alopecia areata. Written as DNA, the CDR3 is TGTGCCAGCAGTGAAGGTTCACCCAACTATGGCTACACCTTC. This gives the protein CASSEGSPNYGYTF.